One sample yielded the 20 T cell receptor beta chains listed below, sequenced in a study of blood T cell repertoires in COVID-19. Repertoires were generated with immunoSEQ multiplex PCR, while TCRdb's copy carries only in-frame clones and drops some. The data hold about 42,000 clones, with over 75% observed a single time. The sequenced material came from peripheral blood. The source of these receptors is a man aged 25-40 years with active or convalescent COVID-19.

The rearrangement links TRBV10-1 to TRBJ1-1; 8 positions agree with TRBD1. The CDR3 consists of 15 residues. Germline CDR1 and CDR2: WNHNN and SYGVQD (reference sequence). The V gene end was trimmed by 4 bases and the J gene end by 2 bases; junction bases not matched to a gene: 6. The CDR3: CASSGKDRGNTEAFF. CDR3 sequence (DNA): TGCGCCAGCAGTGGGAAAGACAGGGGAAACACTGAAGCTTTCTTT.

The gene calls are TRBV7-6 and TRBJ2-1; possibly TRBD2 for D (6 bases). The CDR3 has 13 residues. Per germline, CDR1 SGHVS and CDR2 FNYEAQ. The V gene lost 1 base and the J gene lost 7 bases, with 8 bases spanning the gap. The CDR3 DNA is TGTGCCAGCAGCTTAGTTGGAGGGAATGAGCAGTTCTTC. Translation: CASSLVGGNEQFF.

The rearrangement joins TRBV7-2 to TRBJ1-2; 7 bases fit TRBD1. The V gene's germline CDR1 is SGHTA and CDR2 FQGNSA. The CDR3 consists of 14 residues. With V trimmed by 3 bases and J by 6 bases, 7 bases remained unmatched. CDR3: CASSFISDRHGYTF. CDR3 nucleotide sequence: TGTGCCAGCAGCTTTATCTCGGACAGGCATGGCTACACCTTC. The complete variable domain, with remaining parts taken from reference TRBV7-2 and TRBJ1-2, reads GAGVSQSPSNKVTEKGKDVELRCDPISGHTALYWYRQSLGQGLEFLIYFQGNSAPDKSGLPSDRFSAERTGGSVSTLTIQRTQQEDSAVYLCASSFISDRHGYTFGSGTRLTVV.

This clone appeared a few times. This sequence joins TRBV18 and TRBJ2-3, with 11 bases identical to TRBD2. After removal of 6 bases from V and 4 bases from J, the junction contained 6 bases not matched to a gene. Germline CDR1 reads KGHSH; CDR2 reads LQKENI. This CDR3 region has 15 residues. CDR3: CASSLLAGGPDTQYF. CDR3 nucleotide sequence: TGTGCCAGCTCTCTGCTAGCGGGAGGCCCAGATACGCAGTATTTT.

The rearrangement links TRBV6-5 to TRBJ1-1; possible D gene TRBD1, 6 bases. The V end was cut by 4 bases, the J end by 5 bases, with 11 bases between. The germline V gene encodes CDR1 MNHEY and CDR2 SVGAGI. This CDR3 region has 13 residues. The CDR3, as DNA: TGTGCCAGCAGTTCCCGACAGGAAACTGAAGCTTTCTTT. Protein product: CASSSRQETEAFF.

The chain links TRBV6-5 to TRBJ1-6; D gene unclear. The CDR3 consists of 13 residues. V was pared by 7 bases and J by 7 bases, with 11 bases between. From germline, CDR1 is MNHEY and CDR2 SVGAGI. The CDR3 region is CASTRGGNSPLHF. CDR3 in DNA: TGTGCCAGCACCCGCGGTGGGAATTCACCCCTCCACTTT.

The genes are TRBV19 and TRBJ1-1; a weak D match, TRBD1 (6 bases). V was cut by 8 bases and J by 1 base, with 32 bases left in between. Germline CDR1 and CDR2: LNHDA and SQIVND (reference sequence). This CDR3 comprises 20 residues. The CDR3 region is CASQNSLGYGGRSRNTEAFF. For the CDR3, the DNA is TGTGCCAGTCAAAACTCTCTAGGGTATGGGGGCAGGAGTAGGAACACTGAAGCTTTCTTT.

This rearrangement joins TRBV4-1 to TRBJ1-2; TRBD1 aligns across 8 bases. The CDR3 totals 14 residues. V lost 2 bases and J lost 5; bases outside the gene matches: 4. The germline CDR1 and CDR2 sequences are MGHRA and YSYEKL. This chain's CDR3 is CASSQKTGDYGYTF. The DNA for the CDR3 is TGCGCCAGCAGCCAAAAGACAGGGGATTATGGCTACACCTTC.

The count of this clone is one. CDR3 sequence (DNA): TGCAGCGTTGAAGGTATCAGGGAATACAATGAGCAGTTCTTC. Its protein is CSVEGIREYNEQFF. This chain links TRBV29-1 with TRBJ2-1; maybe TRBD1 (5 bases). Germline CDR1 reads SQVTM; CDR2 reads ANQGSEA. The CDR3 contains 14 residues. The V end was cut by 1 base, the J end by 4 bases, with 11 bases between.

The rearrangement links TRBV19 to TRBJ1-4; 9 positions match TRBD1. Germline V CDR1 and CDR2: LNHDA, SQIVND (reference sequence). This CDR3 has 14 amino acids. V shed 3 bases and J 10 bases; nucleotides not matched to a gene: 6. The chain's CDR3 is CASSMDRGSRKLFF. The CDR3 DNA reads TGTGCCAGTAGTATGGACAGGGGTTCTCGAAAACTGTTTTTT.

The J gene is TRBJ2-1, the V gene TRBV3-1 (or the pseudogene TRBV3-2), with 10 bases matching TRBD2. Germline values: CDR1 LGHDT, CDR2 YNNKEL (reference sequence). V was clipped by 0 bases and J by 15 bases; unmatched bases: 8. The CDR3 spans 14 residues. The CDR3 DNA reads TGTGCCAGCAGCCAAGATAGTAGCGGGAGGCCTCTGTTCTTC. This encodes CASSQDSSGRPLFF.

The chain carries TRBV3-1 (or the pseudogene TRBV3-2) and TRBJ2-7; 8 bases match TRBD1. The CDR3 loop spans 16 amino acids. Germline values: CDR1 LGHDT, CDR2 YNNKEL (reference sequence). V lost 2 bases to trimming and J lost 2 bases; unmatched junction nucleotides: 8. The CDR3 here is CASSQRRGTGTYEQYF. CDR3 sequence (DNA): TGTGCCAGCAGCCAACGCCGGGGGACAGGAACCTACGAGCAGTACTTC.

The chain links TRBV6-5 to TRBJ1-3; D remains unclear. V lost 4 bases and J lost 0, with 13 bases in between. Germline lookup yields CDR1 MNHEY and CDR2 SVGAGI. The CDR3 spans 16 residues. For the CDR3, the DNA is TGTGCCAGCAGTTCCCAGTTAGCGGGCTCTGGAAACACCATATATTTT. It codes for CASSSQLAGSGNTIYF.

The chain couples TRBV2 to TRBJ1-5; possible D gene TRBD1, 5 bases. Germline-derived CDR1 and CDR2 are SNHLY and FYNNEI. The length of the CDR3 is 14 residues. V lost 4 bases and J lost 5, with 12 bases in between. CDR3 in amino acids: CASSAAVGDQPQHF. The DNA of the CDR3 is TGTGCCAGCAGTGCTGCGGTAGGGGATCAGCCCCAGCATTTT.

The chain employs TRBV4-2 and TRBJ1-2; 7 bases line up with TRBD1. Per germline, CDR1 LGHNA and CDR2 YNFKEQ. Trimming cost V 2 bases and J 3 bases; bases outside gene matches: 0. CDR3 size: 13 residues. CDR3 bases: TGTGCCAGCAGCCAAACAGGGGACTATGGCTACACCTTC. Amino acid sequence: CASSQTGDYGYTF.

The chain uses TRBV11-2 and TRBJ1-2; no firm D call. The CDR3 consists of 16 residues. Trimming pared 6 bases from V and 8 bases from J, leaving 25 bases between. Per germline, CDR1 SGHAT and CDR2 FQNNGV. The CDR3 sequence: CASSPGSRNFYGGYTF. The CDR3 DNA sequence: TGTGCCAGCAGTCCCGGGTCCCGTAATTTTTATGGCGGCTACACCTTC.

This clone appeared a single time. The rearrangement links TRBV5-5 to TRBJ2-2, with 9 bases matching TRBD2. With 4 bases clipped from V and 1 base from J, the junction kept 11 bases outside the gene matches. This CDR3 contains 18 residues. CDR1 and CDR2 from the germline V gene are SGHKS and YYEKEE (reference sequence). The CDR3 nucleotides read TGTGCCAGCAGCCGTTGGGCAGCGGGGGGCCGGAACACCGGGGAGCTGTTTTTT. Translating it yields CASSRWAAGGRNTGELFF. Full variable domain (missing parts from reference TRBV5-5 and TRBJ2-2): DAGVTQSPTHLIKTRGQQVTLRCSPISGHKSVSWYQQVLGQGPQFIFQYYEKEERGRGNFPDRFSARQFPNYSSELNVNALLLGDSALYLCASSRWAAGGRNTGELFFGEGSRLTVL.

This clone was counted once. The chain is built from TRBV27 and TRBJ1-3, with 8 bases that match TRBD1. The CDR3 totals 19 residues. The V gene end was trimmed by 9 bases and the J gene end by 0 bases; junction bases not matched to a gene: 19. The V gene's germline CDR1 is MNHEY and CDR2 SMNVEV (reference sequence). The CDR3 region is CASARIPVGGQASGNTIYF. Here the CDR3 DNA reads TGTGCCAGTGCCCGGATACCGGTCGGGGGACAGGCCTCTGGAAACACCATATATTTT.

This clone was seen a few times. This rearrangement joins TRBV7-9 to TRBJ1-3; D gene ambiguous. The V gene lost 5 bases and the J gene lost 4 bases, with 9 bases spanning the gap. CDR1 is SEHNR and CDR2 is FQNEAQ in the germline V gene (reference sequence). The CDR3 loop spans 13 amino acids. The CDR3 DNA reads TGTGCCAGCAGCCCCTCTTCCGGAAACACCATATATTTT. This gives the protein CASSPSSGNTIYF.

CDR3 loop: CASSARDREAFF. For the CDR3, the DNA is TGTGCCAGCAGTGCCCGGGACAGAGAAGCTTTCTTT. The V gene is TRBV2, the J gene TRBJ1-1; 7 positions agree with TRBD1. The length of the CDR3 is 12 residues. Germline CDR1 is SNHLY and CDR2 is FYNNEI. After removal of 4 bases from V and 8 bases from J, the junction contained 4 bases not matched to a gene.